Listed here are 19 T cell receptor beta chains from one sample, sequenced in a study of shared clonotypes between healthy human individuals. Assay: immunoSEQ multiplex PCR; the TCRdb copy retains only in-frame clones and omits some. The table has about 1.5 million clones, approximately 98% seen once. Sequenced sample: naive CD4+ T cells sorted from blood. Indicated subset: CD45RA+ positively selected. All receptors come from a man in his thirties or forties in good health.

The chain combines TRBV28 with TRBJ1-1, with a tentative D call TRBD1 (6 bases). V gave up 6 bases and J gave up 8 bases, with 13 bases separating them. The V gene's germline CDR1 is MDHEN and CDR2 SYDVKM. The CDR3 contains 12 residues. The CDR3 is CASRTGIGEAFF. Here the CDR3 DNA reads TGTGCCAGCAGAACAGGGATAGGGGAAGCTTTCTTT.

Turning to this clone: The same CDR3 can be traced to other DNA sequences in this sample. The chain is built from TRBV28 and TRBJ2-1, with a possible D match to TRBD2 (5 bases). The CDR3 length is 14 residues. Trimming stripped 3 bases from V and 0 bases from J, with 6 bases between. The germline gives CDR1 MDHEN, CDR2 SYDVKM. CDR3 protein: CASSLGSSYNEQFF. Here the CDR3 DNA reads TGTGCCAGCAGTTTGGGGAGCTCCTACAATGAGCAGTTCTTC.

This clone was recorded only once. The V gene is TRBV9, the J gene TRBJ2-3, with D unclear. V gave up 0 bases and J gave up 3 bases, with 14 bases separating them. The CDR3 is 16 residues long. The germline V gene encodes CDR1 SGDLS and CDR2 YYNGEE. In DNA form, the CDR3 reads TGTGCCAGCAGCGTAGGATCGAGCCTCGTAACAGATACGCAGTATTTT. Translating gives CASSVGSSLVTDTQYF.

This chain connects TRBV5-1 to TRBJ2-7; 8 bases match TRBD2. Germline assignment: CDR1 SGHRS and CDR2 YFSETQ. With 4 bases clipped from V and 0 bases from J, the junction kept 6 bases outside the gene matches. The CDR3 extends over 15 amino acids. The CDR3, as DNA: TGCGCCAGCAGCATTAGCGGGACGCCCTCCTACGAGCAGTACTTC. Translated: CASSISGTPSYEQYF.

The genes are TRBV29-1 and TRBJ2-7; 7 bases match TRBD1. The CDR3 sequence is 12 residues long. Germline V gene data show CDR1 as SQVTM and CDR2 as ANQGSEA. Trimming removed 6 bases from V and 9 bases from J; junction bases left unmatched: 11. CDR3 amino acids: CSVMRTGRSQYF. CDR3 sequence (DNA): TGCAGCGTGATGCGGACAGGCAGGTCGCAGTACTTC.

The chain combines TRBV9 with TRBJ1-5, with D uncertain. CDR3 size: 14 residues. Germline CDR1 SGDLS, CDR2 YYNGEE. V lost 0 bases to trimming and J lost 7 bases, with 11 bases between them. The CDR3 here is CASSVGGRGQPQHF. The CDR3 coding sequence is TGTGCCAGCAGCGTAGGAGGGCGCGGACAGCCCCAGCATTTT. The whole variable domain, remainder taken from reference TRBV9 and TRBJ1-5, is DSGVTQTPKHLITATGQRVTLRCSPRSGDLSVYWYQQSLDQGLQFLIQYYNGEERAKGNILERFSAQQFPDLHSELNLSSLELGDSALYFCASSVGGRGQPQHFGDGTRLSIL.

This chain's CDR3 is CASTQGGDEKLFF. The CDR3 region has the DNA TGTGCCAGCACCCAGGGTGGCGATGAAAAACTGTTTTTT. The V gene is TRBV28, the J gene TRBJ1-4; TRBD1 might be the D (5 bases). Trimming removed 7 bases from V and 6 bases from J, with 12 bases in between. This CDR3 is built from 13 residues. The V gene's germline CDR1 is MDHEN and CDR2 SYDVKM.

The chain is built from TRBV7-8 and TRBJ2-1; 9 positions match TRBD2. This CDR3 spans 17 amino acids. CDR1 SGHVS and CDR2 FQNEAQ come from the germline V gene. V gave up 2 bases and J gave up 8 bases; unmatched junction bases: 13. CDR3 in DNA: TGTGCCAGCAGCTTATCAATCCTAGCGGGACAAGACCATGAGCAGTTCTTC. It encodes CASSLSILAGQDHEQFF. The full variable domain, rest sourced from reference TRBV7-8 and TRBJ2-1, is GAGVSQSPRYKVAKRGQDVALRCDPISGHVSLFWYQQALGQGPEFLTYFQNEAQLDKSGLPSDRFFAERPEGSVSTLKIQRTQQEDSAVYLCASSLSILAGQDHEQFFGPGTRLTVL.

About this clone itself: One end of the junction fails to match germline, which may point to a read error. This rearrangement joins TRBV19 to TRBJ2-1, with D perhaps matching TRBD1 or TRBD2 (5 bases each). Germline loops: CDR1 LNHDA, CDR2 SQIVND (reference sequence). This CDR3 contains 14 residues. The CDR3 region is CTSSMGLAENAQFF. The DNA for the CDR3 is TGTACCAGTAGTATGGGGCTAGCTGAGAATGCGCAGTTCTTC.

This chain uses TRBV19 with TRBJ2-7; a possible D gene is TRBD1 (6 bases). Germline V gives CDR1 LNHDA, CDR2 SQIVND (reference sequence). CDR3 length: 15 amino acids. Trimming took 1 base from V and 2 from J, leaving 12 bases between them. DNA for the CDR3: TGTGCCAGTAGTATAGTAGCAGGGGCCACCTACGAGCAGTACTTC. Residues: CASSIVAGATYEQYF.

The table lists this clone with a count of one. This sequence joins TRBV28 and TRBJ1-1, with 10 nucleotides matching TRBD1. The junction had 9 bases not matched to a gene; V was cut back by 8 bases and J by 6 bases. This CDR3 has 14 amino acids. Per the germline V gene, CDR1 is MDHEN and CDR2 is SYDVKM. The CDR3 nucleotides read TGTGCCAGCTTTGGAGGACAGGGGGTTTCTGAAGCTTTCTTT. This translates into CASFGGQGVSEAFF.

The J gene is TRBJ2-7, the V gene TRBV7-8, with 7 positions matching TRBD2. After removal of 5 bases from V and 0 bases from J, the junction contained 10 bases not matched to a gene. Per germline, CDR1 SGHVS and CDR2 FQNEAQ. The CDR3 is 16 amino acids. This CDR3 reads CASSTRWRERSYEQYF. In DNA, the CDR3 is TGTGCCAGCAGCACCCGGTGGCGGGAGCGCTCCTACGAGCAGTACTTC.

The V and J genes are TRBV7-3 and TRBJ2-3, with TRBD2 identical over 11 bases. Per the germline V gene, CDR1 is SGHTA and CDR2 is FQGTGA. The CDR3 has 17 amino acids. Unmatched junction bases numbered 10, after V lost 5 bases and J lost 3 bases. CDR3 loop: CASSKYPGLADTDTQYF. Here the CDR3 DNA reads TGTGCCAGCAGCAAATACCCGGGACTAGCGGATACAGATACGCAGTATTTT.

J is TRBJ2-7 and V is TRBV6-5, with D maybe TRBD1 (6 bases). The germline V gene encodes CDR1 MNHEY and CDR2 SVGAGI. The CDR3 extends over 14 amino acids. With 5 bases removed from V and 5 bases from J, the gap between germline ends came to 16 bases. The CDR3 protein is CASSAGTIRNEQYF. The CDR3 nucleotides read TGTGCCAGCAGTGCCGGGACAATCAGGAACGAGCAGTACTTC.

The chain has TRBV2 and TRBJ1-1; D is perhaps TRBD1 (5 bases). V was cut by 9 bases and J by 1 base, with 12 bases left in between. Looked up from germline, CDR1 is SNHLY and CDR2 is FYNNEI. The CDR3 has 13 residues. This CDR3 reads CASILGGNTEAFF. The CDR3 DNA reads TGTGCCAGTATCTTGGGGGGGAACACTGAAGCTTTCTTT.

Remarks on this clone: Other DNA sequences of this sample code for an identical CDR3. This chain connects TRBV6-5 to TRBJ1-1, with 7 positions matching TRBD1. Germline assignment: CDR1 MNHEY and CDR2 SVGAGI. Losses at the gene ends were 6 bases for V and 5 bases for J; bases not matched to a gene: 9. The CDR3 totals 14 residues. The CDR3 nucleotides are TGTGCCAGCAGCCGAGACAGGGTAGTTACTGAAGCTTTCTTT. This codes for CASSRDRVVTEAFF.

A word on this clone: Other DNA variants within this sample encode the same CDR3. The chain joins TRBV10-3 to TRBJ2-7; D is possibly TRBD1 (5 bases). The CDR3 extends over 12 amino acids. V was clipped by 6 bases and J by 0 bases, with 6 bases between them. CDR1 and CDR2 (germline): ENHRY, SYGVKD. CDR3 residues: CAIRDNSYEQYF. CDR3 DNA sequence: TGTGCCATCAGGGACAACTCCTACGAGCAGTACTTC.

The chain links TRBV6-5 to TRBJ2-3, with 7 bases matching TRBD1. There are 16 residues in the CDR3. In germline, CDR1 is MNHEY, CDR2 SVGAGI. J lost 1 base, V lost 2 bases, and 6 bases had no gene match. Written as DNA, the CDR3 is TGTGCCAGCAGTTACAACAGGGGAGCAGGCACAGATACGCAGTATTTT. Amino acids: CASSYNRGAGTDTQYF.

The chain uses TRBV11-3 and TRBJ2-3; TRBD2 aligns across 9 bases. The CDR3 totals 15 residues. Germline values: CDR1 SGHNT, CDR2 YENEEA. The trim removed 1 base at V and 3 bases at J, leaving 2 bases unmatched. CDR3: CASSLVAGATDTQYF. The CDR3 nucleotides are TGTGCCAGCAGCTTAGTAGCGGGAGCGACAGATACGCAGTATTTT.